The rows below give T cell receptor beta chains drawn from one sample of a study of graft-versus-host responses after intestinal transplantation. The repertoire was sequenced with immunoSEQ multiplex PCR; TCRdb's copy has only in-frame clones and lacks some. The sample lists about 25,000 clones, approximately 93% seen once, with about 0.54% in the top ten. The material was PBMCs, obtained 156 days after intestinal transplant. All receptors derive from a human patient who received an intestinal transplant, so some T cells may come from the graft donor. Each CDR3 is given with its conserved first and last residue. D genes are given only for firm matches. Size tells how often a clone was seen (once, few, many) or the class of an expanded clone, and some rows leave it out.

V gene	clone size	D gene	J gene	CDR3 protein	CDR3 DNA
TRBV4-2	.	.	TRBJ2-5	CASSLRTKETQYF	TGTGCCAGCAGCCTGAGGACCAAAGAGACCCAGTACTTC
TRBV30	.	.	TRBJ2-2	CAWSDLTGELFF	TGTGCCTGGAGTGATTTGACCGGGGAGCTGTTTTTT
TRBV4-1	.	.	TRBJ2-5	CASSQDQAQVGETQYF	TGCGCCAGCAGCCAAGATCAGGCACAGGTGGGGGAGACCCAGTACTTC
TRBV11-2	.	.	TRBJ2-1	CASSETQRTYNEQFF	TGTGCCAGCAGCGAGACACAGAGGACCTACAATGAGCAGTTCTTC
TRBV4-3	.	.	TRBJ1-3	CASSQEAAGLGNTIYF	TGCGCCAGCAGCCAAGAGGCGGCAGGCCTTGGAAACACCATATATTTT
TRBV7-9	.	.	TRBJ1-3	CASSFDRDTIYF	TGTGCCAGCAGTTTTGACAGAGACACCATATATTTT
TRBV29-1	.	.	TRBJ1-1	CSVDGGLGQFAEAFF	TGCAGCGTTGACGGGGGGCTCGGGCAATTCGCTGAAGCTTTCTTT
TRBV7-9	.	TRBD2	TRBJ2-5	CASSLLAGVRETQYF	TGTGCCAGCAGCTTACTTGCGGGAGTTCGAGAGACCCAGTACTTC
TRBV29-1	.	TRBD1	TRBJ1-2	CSVGTGGYTF	TGCAGCGTGGGGACAGGTGGCTACACCTTC
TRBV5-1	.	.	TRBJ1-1	CASSHTGSEAFF	TGCGCCAGCAGCCATACAGGGTCTGAAGCTTTCTTT
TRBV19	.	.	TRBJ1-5	CASGWYQPQHF	TGTGCCAGTGGGTGGTATCAGCCCCAGCATTTT
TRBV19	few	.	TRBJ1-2	CASSAGLNYGYTF	TGTGCCAGTAGTGCAGGGCTCAACTATGGCTACACCTTC
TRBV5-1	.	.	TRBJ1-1	CASSLEPTHTEAFF	TGCGCCAGCAGCTTGGAGCCGACACACACTGAAGCTTTCTTT
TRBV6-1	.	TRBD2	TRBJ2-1	CASSETPPRLAGALGNEQFF	TGTGCCAGCAGTGAAACCCCACCACGACTAGCGGGAGCCCTTGGCAATGAGCAGTTCTTC
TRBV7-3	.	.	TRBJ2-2	CASSAPGVPGELFF	TGTGCCAGCAGCGCGCCAGGGGTCCCCGGGGAGCTGTTTTTT
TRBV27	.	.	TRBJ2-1	CASSSLTPVWNEQFF	TGTGCCAGCAGCTCCCTTACCCCAGTTTGGAATGAGCAGTTCTTC
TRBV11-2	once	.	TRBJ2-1	CASSLVGLAANSYNEQFF	TGTGCCAGCAGCTTAGTCGGTCTAGCAGCAAACTCCTACAATGAGCAGTTCTTC
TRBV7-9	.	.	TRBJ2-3	CASSLAMGGDTQYF	TGTGCCAGCAGCCTAGCTATGGGCGGGGATACGCAGTATTTT
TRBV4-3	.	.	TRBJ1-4	CASSAAAVGEKLFF	TGCGCCAGCAGCGCGGCGGCAGTTGGTGAAAAACTGTTTTTT
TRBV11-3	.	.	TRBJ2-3	CASSSRNFHTQYF	TGTGCCAGCAGCTCGCGGAACTTTCACACGCAGTATTTT
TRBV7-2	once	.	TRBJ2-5	CASGFWETQYF	TGTGCCAGCGGGTTTTGGGAGACCCAGTACTTC
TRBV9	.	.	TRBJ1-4	CASSVATSFGEKLFF	TGTGCCAGCAGCGTAGCTACAAGTTTCGGTGAAAAACTGTTTTTT
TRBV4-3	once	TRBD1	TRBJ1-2	CASSQDPGTGYGYTF	TGCGCCAGCAGCCAAGATCCAGGGACAGGGTATGGCTACACCTTC
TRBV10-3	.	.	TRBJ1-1	CAISVAFYTEAFF	TGTGCCATCAGTGTTGCTTTTTACACTGAAGCTTTCTTT
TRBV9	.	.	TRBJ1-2	CASSVQGSGYYGYTF	TGTGCCAGCAGCGTACAGGGCTCGGGGTACTATGGCTACACCTTC
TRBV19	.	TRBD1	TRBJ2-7	CASSSWDRVGEQYF	TGTGCCAGTAGTTCCTGGGACAGGGTCGGCGAGCAGTACTTC
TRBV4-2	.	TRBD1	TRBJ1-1	CASSRQGYWGRPNPHHRPRAEAFF	TGTGCCAGCAGCCGACAGGGTTATTGGGGGAGACCTAATCCCCACCATCGCCCCCGCGCTGAAGCTTTCTTT